Following are 30 T cell receptor beta chains from one sample sequenced in a study of cytomegalovirus exposure and HLA in healthy donors. The PCR ran on 60 Vbeta and 13 Jbeta primers. Some clones are missing from TCRdb's copy, which holds only in-frame ones; the method was immunoSEQ multiplex PCR. The table includes around 150,000 clones, roughly 78% detected once. The sequenced sample consisted of PBMCs. Receptors originate from a man aged 25 to 40 in good health and CMV-seronegative.

The chain joins TRBV5-6 to TRBJ2-6; possible D gene TRBD2, 7 bases. The V end lost 4 bases, the J end lost 2 bases, and 19 bases lay between the germline ends. CDR1 is SGHDT, CDR2 YYEEEE, per germline. The CDR3 contains 18 residues. The CDR3 DNA is TGTGCCAGCAGCGTTAGGCCAGGGGAGGGGGCTGGGGCCAACGTCCTGACTTTC. It translates to CASSVRPGEGAGANVLTF.

The chain is built from TRBV5-1 and TRBJ2-3; D may be TRBD1 (6 bases). The germline CDR1 and CDR2 sequences are SGHRS and YFSETQ. This CDR3 has 17 amino acids. V lost 1 base and J 3 bases, leaving 18 bases between the germline ends. CDR3 bases: TGCGCCAGCAGCTTGCGTACTACAGGGTCCGGGACAGATACGCAGTATTTT. Amino acids: CASSLRTTGSGTDTQYF.

This rearrangement joins TRBV28 to TRBJ1-5; no reliable D call. V lost 7 bases and J 0 bases, leaving 10 bases between the germline ends. There are 14 residues in the CDR3. CDR1 is MDHEN and CDR2 is SYDVKM in the germline V gene. This CDR3 reads CASTKQISNQPQHF. The CDR3 DNA follows: TGTGCCAGCACCAAACAGATTAGCAATCAGCCCCAGCATTTT.

There are a few counts of this clone. The chain employs TRBV2 and TRBJ1-4; 8 bases fit TRBD1. The V segment lost 4 bases and the J segment 7 bases; nucleotides outside the gene matches: 5. From germline, CDR1 is SNHLY and CDR2 FYNNEI. CDR3 length equals 14 residues. In DNA form, the CDR3 reads TGTGCCAGCAGTGTGCAGGGGGCTGGTGAAAAACTGTTTTTT. This gives the protein CASSVQGAGEKLFF. The variable domain in full, with the rest retrieved from reference TRBV2 and TRBJ1-4, is EPEVTQTPSHQVTQMGQEVILRCVPISNHLYFYWYRQILGQKVEFLVSFYNNEISEKSEIFDDQFSVERPDGSNFTLKIRSTKLEDSAMYFCASSVQGAGEKLFFGSGTQLSVL.

The chain carries TRBV6-1 and TRBJ1-2; TRBD1 matches 9 bases. The germline V gene has CDR1 MNHNS and CDR2 SASEGT. Trimming at V came to 5 bases and at J to 6 bases, leaving 4 bases not matched to a gene. The CDR3 loop spans 13 amino acids. CDR3 sequence: CASSSQGADGYTF. CDR3 bases: TGTGCCAGCAGTTCACAGGGGGCGGATGGCTACACCTTC.

The CDR3 protein is CASSRRLAIIGETQYF. The CDR3 DNA sequence: TGTGCCAGCAGCAGACGACTAGCGATAATAGGAGAGACCCAGTACTTC. The chain links TRBV7-2 to TRBJ2-5; 8 bases are a match to TRBD2. The V gene's germline CDR1 is SGHTA and CDR2 FQGNSA. The CDR3 runs to 16 residues. V lost 5 bases to trimming and J lost 4 bases; unmatched junction nucleotides: 12. The full variable domain, rest sourced from reference TRBV7-2 and TRBJ2-5, is GAGVSQSPSNKVTEKGKDVELRCDPISGHTALYWYRQSLGQGLEFLIYFQGNSAPDKSGLPSDRFSAERTGGSVSTLTIQRTQQEDSAVYLCASSRRLAIIGETQYFGPGTRLLVL.

This chain connects TRBV20-1 to TRBJ1-1; D gene unclear. V was cut by 7 bases and J by 4 bases, with 7 bases left in between. The CDR3 extends over 10 amino acids. Germline values: CDR1 DFQATT, CDR2 SNEGSKA (reference sequence). The CDR3 loop is CSVGRTEAFF. CDR3 in DNA: TGCAGTGTTGGGCGCACTGAAGCTTTCTTT.

The chain couples TRBV28 to TRBJ1-4; TRBD1 might be the D (5 bases). Germline values: CDR1 MDHEN, CDR2 SYDVKM. V dropped 4 bases and J dropped 4 bases, with 13 bases sitting between them. The CDR3 totals 15 residues. The CDR3 region is CASSSRRGVNEKLFF. In DNA form, the CDR3 reads TGTGCCAGCAGTTCCAGGCGGGGGGTTAATGAAAAACTGTTTTTT.

This clone has just one count. The chain links TRBV19 to TRBJ2-7; 12 bases match TRBD1. J lost 1 base, V lost 7 bases, and 5 bases had no gene match. From germline, CDR1 is LNHDA and CDR2 SQIVND (reference sequence). The CDR3 totals 15 residues. The CDR3 region has the DNA TGTGCCAGTACCGCGGGACAGGGGGCATCCTACGAGCAGTACTTC. Translation: CASTAGQGASYEQYF.

The chain is built from TRBV7-2 and TRBJ1-6; 12 bases agree with TRBD1. CDR1 SGHTA and CDR2 FQGNSA come from the germline V gene. Unmatched junction bases numbered 1, after V lost 2 bases and J lost 11 bases. This CDR3 has 14 amino acids. As DNA, the CDR3 is TGTGCCAGCAGCTTACGGGACAGGGGGCCACCCCTCCACTTT. Residues: CASSLRDRGPPLHF. Based on the CDR3 plus reference TRBV7-2 and TRBJ1-6, the full variable domain is GAGVSQSPSNKVTEKGKDVELRCDPISGHTALYWYRQSLGQGLEFLIYFQGNSAPDKSGLPSDRFSAERTGGSVSTLTIQRTQQEDSAVYLCASSLRDRGPPLHFGNGTRLTVT.

The rearrangement links TRBV30 to TRBJ1-1; D is ambiguous. Germline V lookup: CDR1 GTSNPN, CDR2 SVGIG (reference sequence). There are 11 residues in the CDR3. V was clipped by 7 bases and J by 2 bases, with 8 bases between them. The CDR3 region has the DNA TGTGCCTCGGAGGCAAACACTGAAGCTTTCTTT. This translates into CASEANTEAFF. The complete variable domain, with remaining parts taken from reference TRBV30 and TRBJ1-1, reads SQTIHQWPATLVQPVGSPLSLECTVEGTSNPNLYWYRQAAGRGLQLLFYSVGIGQISSEVPQNLSASRPQDRQFILSSKKLLLSDSGFYLCASEANTEAFFGQGTRLTVV.

The chain joins TRBV19 to TRBJ2-1; possible D gene TRBD1, 6 bases. Trimming left V 10 bases short and J 6 bases short, with 19 bases between. Germline V CDR1 and CDR2: LNHDA, SQIVND (reference sequence). CDR3 length: 14 amino acids. The DNA of the CDR3 is TGTGCCACCCTTGGGACACGGTCTATCAATGAGCAGTTCTTC. This gives the protein CATLGTRSINEQFF.

V and J are TRBV7-9 and TRBJ2-5; tentative D call: TRBD2 (5 bases). The germline gives CDR1 SEHNR, CDR2 FQNEAQ (reference sequence). V shed 7 bases and J shed 3 bases, with 12 bases lying between them. The CDR3 sequence is 13 residues long. The CDR3 DNA reads TGTGCCAGCACCACTAGTGAGGAAGAGACCCAGTACTTC. This encodes CASTTSEEETQYF.

This clone has only a few counts. The chain has TRBV18 and TRBJ1-1; 8 bases match TRBD1. CDR1 is KGHSH, CDR2 LQKENI, per germline. This CDR3 contains 12 residues. J gave up 6 bases and V 3 bases, and 0 bases lay outside the gene matches. The DNA of the CDR3 is TGTGCCAGCTCACCGGACAGGGCTGAAGCTTTCTTT. It specifies CASSPDRAEAFF.

The chain has TRBV27 and TRBJ2-7; 11 positions agree with TRBD1. Losses at the gene ends were 4 bases for V and 7 bases for J; bases not matched to a gene: 9. The germline V gene has CDR1 MNHEY and CDR2 SMNVEV (reference sequence). This CDR3 contains 15 residues. The CDR3, as DNA: TGTGCCAGCAGTTCAGGGGACAGGGGGTTTAGTGAGCAGTACTTC. This sequence encodes CASSSGDRGFSEQYF.

The V and J genes are TRBV5-6 and TRBJ2-1, with D maybe TRBD2 (5 bases). In germline, CDR1 is SGHDT, CDR2 YYEEEE. The CDR3 covers 16 residues. With 0 bases removed from V and 7 bases from J, the gap between germline ends came to 17 bases. CDR3 in amino acids: CASSLANGERRNEQFF. The DNA for the CDR3 is TGTGCCAGCAGCTTGGCCAACGGGGAGAGGAGGAATGAGCAGTTCTTC.

CDR3 nucleotide sequence: TGTGCCAGCAGCTTGGACCCCGGGGGCACTGAAGCTTTCTTT. Residues: CASSLDPGGTEAFF. J is TRBJ1-1 and V is TRBV5-4; the D gene is possibly TRBD1 (5 bases). The V end lost 0 bases, the J end lost 4 bases, and 10 bases lay between the germline ends. Germline loops: CDR1 SGHNT, CDR2 YYREEE (reference sequence). This CDR3 is 14 amino acids long.

The V gene is TRBV5-4, the J gene TRBJ1-4; 7 positions match TRBD1. Germline-derived CDR1 and CDR2 are SGHNT and YYREEE (reference sequence). J was trimmed by 3 bases and V by 3 bases; bases with no gene match: 8. The CDR3 contains 16 residues. The CDR3 here is CASSSGQVGANEKLFF. The DNA of the CDR3 is TGTGCCAGCAGCTCCGGACAGGTGGGGGCTAATGAAAAACTGTTTTTT.

The chain links TRBV18 to TRBJ1-2; 8 positions match TRBD1. Germline assignment: CDR1 KGHSH and CDR2 LQKENI. V lost 2 bases to trimming and J lost 2 bases; unmatched junction nucleotides: 13. The CDR3 runs to 18 residues. CDR3 bases: TGTGCCAGCTCACCAGATGCACAGGGGGTAGGACTCAACTATGGCTACACCTTC. Protein: CASSPDAQGVGLNYGYTF.

The chain joins TRBV6-1 to TRBJ1-1; D is ambiguous. Germline CDR1 MNHNS, CDR2 SASEGT. This CDR3 contains 15 residues. V was pared by 4 bases and J by 3 bases, with 15 bases between. The CDR3 sequence is CASSGEIPGYTEAFF. The CDR3 DNA follows: TGTGCCAGCAGTGGGGAAATCCCGGGGTACACTGAAGCTTTCTTT.

This rearrangement joins TRBV2 to TRBJ1-6; no clear D gene. V lost 7 bases, J lost 0 bases, and 13 bases lay in between. This CDR3 contains 16 residues. Germline values: CDR1 SNHLY, CDR2 FYNNEI. The CDR3: CASTGSVSSYNSPLHF. In DNA, the CDR3 is TGTGCCAGCACTGGTTCCGTCAGCTCCTATAATTCACCCCTCCACTTT. The complete variable domain, with remaining parts taken from reference TRBV2 and TRBJ1-6, reads EPEVTQTPSHQVTQMGQEVILRCVPISNHLYFYWYRQILGQKVEFLVSFYNNEISEKSEIFDDQFSVERPDGSNFTLKIRSTKLEDSAMYFCASTGSVSSYNSPLHFGNGTRLTVT.

The J gene is TRBJ2-1, the V gene TRBV10-1; 8 nucleotides agree with TRBD2. The CDR3 sequence is 15 residues long. Germline CDR1 WNHNN, CDR2 SYGVQD (reference sequence). The J segment lost 9 bases and the V segment lost 2 bases, leaving 9 bases of the junction unmatched. The CDR3 reads CASSEGVAGTSEQFF. For the CDR3, the DNA is TGCGCCAGCAGTGAGGGGGTAGCGGGAACGAGTGAGCAGTTCTTC.

V and J are TRBV9 and TRBJ2-2; 7 bases agree with TRBD1. Trimming cost V 1 base and J 6 bases; bases outside gene matches: 3. Germline V CDR1 and CDR2: SGDLS, YYNGEE. The CDR3 spans 14 residues. The CDR3 DNA is TGTGCCAGCAGCGTACGACAGGGCGCCGGGGAGCTGTTTTTT. Its protein product is CASSVRQGAGELFF.

The V call is TRBV6-4, the J call TRBJ2-2; 7 bases map to TRBD1. V lost 3 bases, J lost 6 bases, and 7 bases stayed unmatched. This CDR3 has 15 amino acids. CDR1 MRHNA and CDR2 SNTAGT come from the germline V gene. The CDR3 DNA sequence: TGTGCCAGCAGTGAATTTACAGGGGTGTCCGGGGAGCTGTTTTTT. Translated, it gives CASSEFTGVSGELFF.

This clone turned up a few times. The chain couples TRBV6-1 to TRBJ2-5; tentatively, D is TRBD2 (6 bases). This CDR3 region has 14 residues. The V and J ends lost 9 bases and 2 bases respectively, with 16 bases between them. Looked up from germline, CDR1 is MNHNS and CDR2 is SASEGT. This CDR3 reads CASRGGVLQETQYF. In DNA form, the CDR3 reads TGTGCCAGTCGAGGCGGGGTACTTCAAGAGACCCAGTACTTC.

This chain joins TRBV28 and TRBJ1-5; 7 bases line up with TRBD1. CDR3 length equals 17 residues. Germline V gives CDR1 MDHEN, CDR2 SYDVKM. The V gene end was trimmed by 2 bases and the J gene end by 2 bases; junction bases not matched to a gene: 9. Here the CDR3 DNA reads TGTGCCAGCAGTTTACGACAGGGCTCAATGGGCAATCAGCCCCAGCATTTT. This encodes CASSLRQGSMGNQPQHF. The variable domain in full, completed from reference TRBV28 and TRBJ1-5, reads DVKVTQSSRYLVKRTGEKVFLECVQDMDHENMFWYRQDPGLGLRLIYFSYDVKMKEKGDIPEGYSVSREKKERFSLILESASTNQTSMYLCASSLRQGSMGNQPQHFGDGTRLSIL.

This chain uses TRBV28 with TRBJ1-2; 7 bases are shared with TRBD1. This CDR3 is 13 amino acids long. V dropped 9 bases and J dropped 8; count of bases not matched to a gene: 12. Looked up from germline, CDR1 is MDHEN and CDR2 is SYDVKM. The chain's CDR3 is CASLAGGVWGYTF. DNA of the CDR3: TGTGCCAGTCTCGCAGGGGGAGTCTGGGGCTACACCTTC.

This chain connects TRBV6-1 to TRBJ1-5; D remains ambiguous. CDR1 MNHNS and CDR2 SASEGT come from the germline V gene. The CDR3 covers 15 residues. Trimming removed 1 base at V and 4 bases at J, with 11 bases between. The CDR3 protein is CASSEDPSGNQPQHF. CDR3 coding DNA: TGTGCCAGCAGTGAAGACCCATCGGGGAATCAGCCCCAGCATTTT.

The rearrangement links TRBV7-2 to TRBJ2-7; the match to TRBD1 covers 11 bases. The germline V gene has CDR1 SGHTA and CDR2 FQGNSA. Trimming cost V 0 bases and J 3 bases; bases outside gene matches: 1. The CDR3 extends over 15 amino acids. The DNA for the CDR3 is TGTGCCAGCAGCTTAGCAGGGACAGGGGGCTACGAGCAGTACTTC. Protein product: CASSLAGTGGYEQYF.

This chain connects TRBV6-1 to TRBJ1-5; TRBD1 agrees at 9 bases. The CDR3 has 14 amino acids. Germline V CDR1 and CDR2: MNHNS, SASEGT. J gave up 7 bases and V 4 bases, and 5 bases lay outside the gene matches. The CDR3 protein is CASSAGTGWQPQHF. CDR3 in DNA: TGTGCCAGCAGTGCCGGGACAGGGTGGCAGCCCCAGCATTTT.